This TCR beta chain was identified during a study of cytomegalovirus exposure and HLA in healthy donors. The CDR3 spans 13 residues. CDR1 SGHRS and CDR2 YFSETQ come from the germline V gene. V was shortened by 3 bases and J by 3 bases, with 10 bases between the two germline ends. The PCR contained 60 Vbeta and 13 Jbeta primers. Generated by immunoSEQ multiplex PCR, the TCRdb table keeps only in-frame clones and is missing some. Among more than 200,000 clones, 70% were seen once, and the ten largest hold less than 3%. Healthy bone marrow donors made up the donors. This clone has just a few counts. The sample contains more than one DNA sequence encoding this CDR3.

Sequencing was performed on PBMCs. The receptor comes from a man aged 40-49 years in good health and CMV-seropositive. V and J are TRBV5-1 and TRBJ2-7, with a weak D call TRBD1 (6 bases). In DNA form, the CDR3 reads TGCGCCAGCAGCTCCGGCAGGGGCTACGAGCAGTACTTC. Translated, it gives CASSSGRGYEQYF.